This entry describes one T cell receptor (beta chain). This clone was observed once. What antigen it recognizes has not been identified. Base qualities were left out, and no much larger clone turns up one base away. The data were obtained in a study of T cells after posttransplantation cyclophosphamide (dated by TCRdb to 2016 to 2017). Some background on the complete study: T cell repertoire reconstitution was tracked by TRB sequencing after myeloablative bone marrow transplantation in which posttransplantation cyclophosphamide was used as GVHD prophylaxis. Blood from all 35 or so PTCy patients with 1-year posttransplant specimens was subjected to TRB sequencing. In 3 patients, TRB sequencing was also performed on up to roughly 3 more blood samples taken 2 to 5.2 years after transplant, and in 4 patients, pretransplant blood was also TRB-sequenced. Samples from 30 to 35 PTCy-treated patients, along with samples from some 16 of their related bone marrow donors, underwent antigen receptor sequencing. Public TRB sequences were checked against a database of over 3,500 sequences associated with responses to pathogens, tumor antigens, self-antigens and alloantigens. Because TRA and TRB clonality correlated tightly in several samples, later TCR analyses were limited to TRB. The full study reports these points: The TRB repertoires of T cells infiltrating skin or the GI tract showed only limited overlap with the TRB repertoires found in blood. Donor-recipient similarity was low at 1-2 months but rose over the first year, and later blood repertoires were often dominated by donor CD8+ memory clones. Across 40 to 55 patients, TRB clonality was highly associated with recipient CMV seropositivity and CMV reactivation, and PTCy diversity was similar to diversity in CNI/methotrexate controls.

The CDR3 measures 12 amino acids from cysteine to phenylalanine. Only CDR3 DNA remains: 36 bases, in frame from the first base. Trimming costs V 4 bases and J 7 bases, and their ends lie 10 bases apart. The germline V gene supplies CDR1 SGHTA and CDR2 FQGNSA. TRB sequencing was run on genomic DNA with either the immunoSEQ assay at survey resolution or the hsTCRB kit. On the study's bioinformatics: The immunoSEQ software handled initial read processing, and the LymphoSeq R package was used for repertoire analyses. For each TRB dataset, clonality was calculated as 1 minus normalized Shannon entropy, and the Gini coefficient was computed as well. To infer phenotypes in unsorted samples, TRB sequences from sorted subsets of the recipient or donor were mapped onto the unsorted samples of the same recipient. Drawn from immuneACCESS, this table holds only the in-frame rearrangements with V and J called that TCRdb kept. Clones are partly lost; checked studies trace under half to an unresolved V gene and leave the rest unexplained. V and J calls and clone size are as listed in that table; D and trimming were resolved from the DNA. Across this sample there are about 8,000 clones, with roughly 90% seen only once. 1.2% of the sample is held by the ten biggest clonotypes.

Sample treatment or condition, as interpreted from the label and publication: high-dose cyclophosphamide on days +3 and +4 as single-agent GVHD prophylaxis. Busulfan and fludarabine conditioning, a related or unrelated marrow graft, and cyclophosphamide on days +3 and +4 were given to PTCy patients. The PTCy-treated patients were drawn from a prospective, multi-institutional clinical trial. Peripheral blood and bone marrow mononuclear cells were isolated by Ficoll-Hypaque density centrifugation and cryopreserved. CD4+ and CD8+ T cells, including naive and memory subsets, were sorted by FACS using a FACSAria II.

Source: CD4+ T cells sorted from blood, taken approximately 190 weeks after allogeneic stem cell transplant with posttransplant cyclophosphamide. This TCR derives from a female patient between 50 and 60 years old who received an allogeneic stem cell transplant from a related donor, was CMV-positive, and had no GVHD. Following transplantation, T cells from the graft donor may be among those present. The chain joins TRBV7-2 to TRBJ1-2; TRBD1 is a weak D gene call, 6 bases matching. This receptor carries the CDR3 CASSSWGPGYTF. Read as DNA, the sequence is TGTGCCAGCAGCTCGTGGGGGCCTGGCTACACCTTC.